A selection of T cell receptor beta chains follows, all from one sample in a study of shared clonotypes between healthy human individuals. Sequenced by immunoSEQ multiplex PCR; TCRdb stores in-frame clones only, minus some. Of about 820,000 clones in the sample, 92% are singletons; the top ten hold more than 20%. Sequenced material: naive CD8+ T cells sorted from blood. Receptor source: a man aged 30 to 45 in good health. Both conserved end residues are part of each CDR3. D genes are given only for firm matches. A row's size may be missing; if present it is once, few, many or a size class.

V gene: TRBV4-1
J gene: TRBJ1-2
clone size: -
D gene: -
CDR3 DNA: TGCGCCAGCAGCCAAGATGGAGGGGGGCTGGGTGGCTACACCTTC
CDR3 protein: CASSQDGGGLGGYTF

V gene: TRBV29-1
J gene: TRBJ2-5
clone size: -
D gene: -
CDR3 DNA: TGCAGCGCCCTAAGGGCCAACCAAGAGACCCAGTACTTC
CDR3 protein: CSALRANQETQYF

V gene: TRBV7-2
J gene: TRBJ2-3
clone size: once
D gene: -
CDR3 DNA: TGTGCCAGCAGCTTAGGGGACTCGTTGCCGGATACGCAGTATTTT
CDR3 protein: CASSLGDSLPDTQYF

V gene: TRBV29-1
J gene: TRBJ2-2
clone size: -
D gene: TRBD1
CDR3 DNA: TGCAGCGTTGAGGGACAGGGTGTTGAAACCGGGGAGCTGTTTTTT
CDR3 protein: CSVEGQGVETGELFF

V gene: TRBV19
J gene: TRBJ2-3
clone size: -
D gene: -
CDR3 DNA: TGTGCCAGTAGGTTCCGGGACACACTCACAGATACGCAGTATTTT
CDR3 protein: CASRFRDTLTDTQYF

V gene: TRBV7-6
J gene: TRBJ2-1
clone size: -
D gene: TRBD2
CDR3 DNA: TGTGCCAGCAGCACCGGGGATGTAGGACTAGGGGTAGGTGAGCAGTTCTTC
CDR3 protein: CASSTGDVGLGVGEQFF

V gene: TRBV2
J gene: TRBJ2-7
clone size: -
D gene: -
CDR3 DNA: TGTGCCAGCAGTGAAGCGCACAGGGGGGGCTACGAGCAGTACTTC
CDR3 protein: CASSEAHRGGYEQYF

V gene: TRBV6-6
J gene: TRBJ2-1
clone size: -
D gene: -
CDR3 DNA: TGTGCCAGCAGTTACGCCGTAGAACACCCGGATGAGCAGTTCTTC
CDR3 protein: CASSYAVEHPDEQFF

V gene: TRBV27
J gene: TRBJ2-5
clone size: -
D gene: -
CDR3 DNA: TGTGCCAGCAGTTTAACGGCAACTGCGACCCAGTACTTC
CDR3 protein: CASSLTATATQYF

V gene: TRBV29-1
J gene: TRBJ2-5
clone size: -
D gene: -
CDR3 DNA: TGCAGCGTTGAATTAGCTCACAGGGCTGAAGAGACCCAGTACTTC
CDR3 protein: CSVELAHRAEETQYF

V gene: TRBV19
J gene: TRBJ2-1
clone size: -
D gene: -
CDR3 DNA: TGTGCCAGTAGTATGGAGGTTGCTGAGCAGTTCTTC
CDR3 protein: CASSMEVAEQFF

V gene: TRBV7-8
J gene: TRBJ2-3
clone size: -
D gene: TRBD2
CDR3 DNA: TGTGCCAGCAGCTGGGATCACCTACTAGCGGGAGGTACAGATACGCAGTATTTT
CDR3 protein: CASSWDHLLAGGTDTQYF

V gene: TRBV28
J gene: TRBJ2-1
clone size: once
D gene: -
CDR3 DNA: TGTGCCAGCAGTTACACGAGCTCCTACAATGAGCAGTTCTTC
CDR3 protein: CASSYTSSYNEQFF

V gene: TRBV11-2
J gene: TRBJ2-2
clone size: -
D gene: -
CDR3 DNA: TGTGCCAGCAGCTTAGATCTATCAGGCGCCGGGGAGCTGTTTTTT
CDR3 protein: CASSLDLSGAGELFF

V gene: TRBV29-1
J gene: TRBJ2-5
clone size: -
D gene: -
CDR3 DNA: TGCAGCGTTGAATGGGCGGAACGGGAACAAGAGACCCAGTACTTC
CDR3 protein: CSVEWAEREQETQYF

V gene: TRBV7-9
J gene: TRBJ2-7
clone size: -
D gene: TRBD1
CDR3 DNA: TGTGCCAGCAGCCCACAGGGGGGTATCTACGAGCAGTACTTC
CDR3 protein: CASSPQGGIYEQYF

V gene: TRBV7-3
J gene: TRBJ2-3
clone size: -
D gene: TRBD2
CDR3 DNA: TGTGCCAGCAGCCTATCGGGGGGGAGCACAGATACGCAGTATTTT
CDR3 protein: CASSLSGGSTDTQYF

V gene: TRBV7-8
J gene: TRBJ2-2
clone size: -
D gene: -
CDR3 DNA: TGTGCCAGCAGCTTAGCTTGGGAAGCTCGCACCGGGGAGCTGTTTTTT
CDR3 protein: CASSLAWEARTGELFF

V gene: TRBV19
J gene: TRBJ2-1
clone size: once
D gene: -
CDR3 DNA: TGTGCCAGTAGTATACGGGACCCCCTCTACAATGAGCAGTTCTTC
CDR3 protein: CASSIRDPLYNEQFF

V gene: TRBV5-8
J gene: TRBJ2-3
clone size: -
D gene: -
CDR3 DNA: TGTGCCAGCAGCCCAAGACGAGATGGATGGGATACGCAGTATTTT
CDR3 protein: CASSPRRDGWDTQYF

V gene: TRBV13
J gene: TRBJ2-1
clone size: -
D gene: -
CDR3 DNA: TGTGCCAGCAGTGGACGGGACATTTCCTACAATGAGCAGTTCTTC
CDR3 protein: CASSGRDISYNEQFF

V gene: TRBV28
J gene: TRBJ1-1
clone size: -
D gene: -
CDR3 DNA: TGTGCCAGCAGTTATGCCCAGAACACTGAAGCTTTCTTT
CDR3 protein: CASSYAQNTEAFF

V gene: TRBV6-6
J gene: TRBJ2-7
clone size: few
D gene: -
CDR3 DNA: TGTGCCAGCAGTTCCTACCGGGAGAGCTACGAGCAGTACTTC
CDR3 protein: CASSSYRESYEQYF

V gene: TRBV4-1
J gene: TRBJ2-7
clone size: -
D gene: TRBD2
CDR3 DNA: TGCGCCAGCAGCCACCCGGGACTAGCGGCATACGAGCAGTACTTC
CDR3 protein: CASSHPGLAAYEQYF